Presented here are 32 T cell receptor beta chains from one specimen sequenced in a study of shared clonotypes between healthy human individuals. CD45RO-negative cells were positively selected for CCR7, leaving out terminally differentiated effector memory CD45RA+ cells. The method was immunoSEQ multiplex PCR; TCRdb's version includes in-frame clones alone and lacks a portion of them. The repertoire includes about 2.1 million clones, 93% of them detected once, and about 1.7% sits in the top ten. Specimen: naive CD8+ T cells from PBMCs. These receptors came from a man in his late teens or twenties in good health. Some clones in this sample may be carry-over from other donors' samples.

This clone was counted between two and nine times. This chain links TRBV11-1 with TRBJ2-7; the D gene is possibly TRBD1 (6 bases). The CDR3 contains 16 residues. V lost 5 bases, J lost 0 bases, and 17 bases lay in between. Germline CDR1 and CDR2: SGHAT and FQDESV (reference sequence). This chain's CDR3 is CASSPRGAESSYEQYF. The DNA of the CDR3 is TGTGCCAGCAGCCCCAGGGGCGCAGAAAGCTCCTACGAGCAGTACTTC.

CDR3 loop: CASSLVGGGLGEQYF. The CDR3 DNA is TGCGCCAGCAGCTTGGTTGGGGGAGGGTTGGGCGAGCAGTACTTC. The J gene is TRBJ2-7, the V gene TRBV5-1; 7 bases are shared with TRBD2. Germline lookup yields CDR1 SGHRS and CDR2 YFSETQ. Losses at the gene ends were 0 bases for V and 6 bases for J; bases not matched to a gene: 9. This CDR3 contains 15 residues.

This sequence joins TRBV9 and TRBJ2-7, with TRBD2 matching 9 bases. Per germline, CDR1 SGDLS and CDR2 YYNGEE. With 3 bases clipped from V and 5 bases from J, the junction kept 3 bases outside the gene matches. The CDR3 extends over 13 amino acids. The CDR3 reads CASSGWTSDEQYF. The CDR3 DNA is TGTGCCAGCAGCGGGTGGACTAGCGACGAGCAGTACTTC.

The chain recombines TRBV19 with TRBJ1-2; 7 bases agree with TRBD1. This CDR3 spans 15 amino acids. V lost 6 bases and J lost 3; bases outside the gene matches: 10. Germline V CDR1 and CDR2: LNHDA, SQIVND (reference sequence). CDR3 bases: TGTGCCAGTAGGAGGGACAGCGAACCTTACTATGGCTACACCTTC. As protein: CASRRDSEPYYGYTF.

The table lists this clone with a count of one. CDR3 residues: CASSSPRIKESTPRGEQFF. CDR3 nucleotides: TGTGCCAGCAGTTCCCCACGAATTAAGGAGTCGACTCCACGGGGAGAGCAGTTCTTC. V and J are TRBV28 and TRBJ2-1; D is perhaps TRBD2 (5 bases). The V end was cut by 4 bases, the J end by 10 bases, with 32 bases between. CDR1 is MDHEN and CDR2 is SYDVKM in the germline V gene. The CDR3 contains 19 residues.

This chain connects TRBV6-5 to TRBJ2-7; TRBD2 matches 9 bases. The CDR3 totals 15 residues. Germline-derived CDR1 and CDR2 are MNHEY and SVGAGI. Trimming removed 3 bases from V and 5 bases from J; junction bases left unmatched: 8. The CDR3, as DNA: TGTGCCAGCAGTTATTTGGGGACTAGCAACGACGAGCAGTACTTC. It is translated as CASSYLGTSNDEQYF.

The V and J genes are TRBV28 and TRBJ1-2; D perhaps matches TRBD1 (5 bases). Trimming cost V 4 bases and J 3 bases, with 15 bases left between them. CDR3 size: 15 residues. Germline V gives CDR1 MDHEN, CDR2 SYDVKM. The CDR3 DNA reads TGTGCCAGCAGTTCCGAACAGGTGGCGGACTATGGCTACACCTTC. Protein product: CASSSEQVADYGYTF.

This chain joins TRBV7-8 and TRBJ2-5, with D hard to call. Germline V CDR1 and CDR2: SGHVS, FQNEAQ. CDR3 length: 15 amino acids. V was pared by 0 bases and J by 1 base, with 9 bases between. CDR3 DNA sequence: TGTGCCAGCAGCTTAGCCGCGAGGTCCCAAGAGACCCAGTACTTC. Translating gives CASSLAARSQETQYF.

The V and J genes are TRBV27 and TRBJ2-3, with TRBD1 identical over 7 bases. This CDR3 spans 14 amino acids. The junction had 4 bases not matched to a gene; V was cut back by 7 bases and J by 0 bases. In germline, CDR1 is MNHEY, CDR2 SMNVEV (reference sequence). The CDR3 reads CASIIQGSTDTQYF. The CDR3 region has the DNA TGTGCCAGCATTATACAGGGGAGCACAGATACGCAGTATTTT.

The J gene is TRBJ2-5, the V gene TRBV11-2; 10 bases are a match to TRBD2. Germline V gene data show CDR1 as SGHAT and CDR2 as FQNNGV. This CDR3 region has 16 residues. Trimming at V came to 8 bases and at J to 5 bases, leaving 14 bases not matched to a gene. This CDR3 is CASGLAGDRKEETQYF. CDR3 bases: TGTGCCAGCGGTCTAGCGGGAGATAGGAAGGAGGAGACCCAGTACTTC.

The chain is built from TRBV5-1 and TRBJ1-5, with TRBD1 matching 10 bases. CDR1 is SGHRS, CDR2 YFSETQ, per germline. The CDR3 consists of 16 residues. V dropped 4 bases and J dropped 4; count of bases not matched to a gene: 8. As DNA, the CDR3 is TGCGCCAGCAGCCTCGGCAGGGGACAGGGGAATCAGCCCCAGCATTTT. Its protein is CASSLGRGQGNQPQHF.

V is TRBV6-6 and J is TRBJ1-2, with 10 bases lining up with TRBD1. The CDR3 runs 15 residues. Germline values: CDR1 MNHNY, CDR2 SVGAGI (reference sequence). V shed 2 bases, J shed 7 bases, and the junction held 7 bases outside the gene matches. The CDR3 coding sequence is TGTGCCAGCAGTTACCTCCTGGACAGGGGGGGTGGCTACACCTTC. It encodes CASSYLLDRGGGYTF.

The rearrangement links TRBV7-8 to TRBJ1-5; a possible D gene is TRBD1 (5 bases). V was cut by 1 base and J by 3 bases, with 13 bases left in between. This CDR3 is built from 16 residues. Germline assignment: CDR1 SGHVS and CDR2 FQNEAQ. CDR3 loop: CASSLVWGVPNQPQHF. CDR3 nucleotide sequence: TGTGCCAGCAGCTTAGTATGGGGGGTCCCCAATCAGCCCCAGCATTTT.

The count of this clone is one. The V and J genes are TRBV6-1 and TRBJ1-2; maybe TRBD1 (6 bases). The V and J ends lost 3 bases and 5 bases respectively, with 13 bases between them. There are 14 residues in the CDR3. Germline lookup yields CDR1 MNHNS and CDR2 SASEGT. For the CDR3, the DNA is TGTGCCAGCAGTGAGGGGGCGCCGGGGTATGGCTACACCTTC. This codes for CASSEGAPGYGYTF.

The J gene is TRBJ2-7, the V gene TRBV28; 8 bases fit TRBD1. CDR3 length equals 15 residues. V trimming: 3 bases; J trimming: 7 bases; junction bases outside the gene matches: 11. Germline CDR1 is MDHEN and CDR2 is SYDVKM. The CDR3 is CASSFLQGAAYEQYF. The CDR3 DNA sequence: TGTGCCAGCAGTTTTCTCCAGGGGGCTGCGTATGAGCAGTACTTC.

V usage is TRBV28 and J usage is TRBJ2-3, with 8 bases lining up with TRBD2. CDR3 length equals 15 residues. The germline CDR1 and CDR2 sequences are MDHEN and SYDVKM. V lost 6 bases to trimming and J lost 3 bases; unmatched junction nucleotides: 8. CDR3 bases: TGTGCCAGCAGCATAACTAGCGGCGCAACAGATACGCAGTATTTT. It specifies CASSITSGATDTQYF. Using reference TRBV28 and TRBJ2-3 for the parts outside the CDR3, the full variable domain is DVKVTQSSRYLVKRTGEKVFLECVQDMDHENMFWYRQDPGLGLRLIYFSYDVKMKEKGDIPEGYSVSREKKERFSLILESASTNQTSMYLCASSITSGATDTQYFGPGTRLTVL.

J is TRBJ2-7 and V is TRBV6-5; TRBD1 agrees at 7 bases. The CDR3 runs to 12 residues. Per the germline V gene, CDR1 is MNHEY and CDR2 is SVGAGI. V lost 4 bases to trimming and J lost 5 bases; unmatched junction nucleotides: 2. The CDR3 DNA follows: TGTGCCAGCAGTTCTCAGGGGGACGAGCAGTACTTC. Its translation is CASSSQGDEQYF.

This clone is a singleton in its sample. The chain employs TRBV28 and TRBJ1-2, with D perhaps matching TRBD1 (6 bases). This CDR3 contains 14 residues. Germline V gene lookup returns CDR1 MDHEN and CDR2 SYDVKM. The ends were cut back, 3 bases at V and 4 bases at J, with 12 bases in the middle. CDR3 sequence (DNA): TGTGCCAGCAGTTTTACGGGGGGGGCCTATGGCTACACCTTC. This translates into CASSFTGGAYGYTF.

The chain recombines TRBV13 with TRBJ2-7; no definite D call. The germline V gene encodes CDR1 PRHDT and CDR2 FYEKMQ (reference sequence). The CDR3 is made up of 13 amino acids. V dropped 3 bases and J dropped 9 bases, with 15 bases sitting between them. As DNA, the CDR3 is TGTGCCAGCAGCTTGGGCCCCATGGCGGTGCAGTACTTC. Protein product: CASSLGPMAVQYF.

Regarding this clone: Other DNA sequences in this specimen translate into the identical CDR3. This sequence joins TRBV27 and TRBJ1-1; tentative D call: TRBD1 (6 bases). The CDR3 has 14 residues. CDR1 MNHEY and CDR2 SMNVEV come from the germline V gene (reference sequence). Trimming took 3 bases from V and 0 from J, leaving 8 bases between them. The CDR3, as DNA: TGTGCCAGCAGTTTCAGGGACATGAACACTGAAGCTTTCTTT. Amino acid sequence: CASSFRDMNTEAFF.

The chain uses TRBV5-8 and TRBJ1-1; D possibly corresponds to TRBD1 (5 bases). The CDR3 totals 13 residues. V gave up 2 bases and J gave up 7 bases, with 12 bases separating them. The germline CDR1 and CDR2 sequences are SGHTS and YDEGEE. DNA for the CDR3: TGTGCCAGCAGCTTCGGGGGGGTTAATGAAGCTTTCTTT. Its protein product is CASSFGGVNEAFF.

The rearrangement links TRBV5-1 to TRBJ1-4; perhaps TRBD1 as D (5 bases). Germline V lookup: CDR1 SGHRS, CDR2 YFSETQ. Trimming shortened V by 3 bases and J by 1 base, and 10 bases separated the two germline ends. The CDR3 runs to 15 residues. The CDR3 is CASSWRGGTNEKLFF. CDR3 nucleotides: TGCGCCAGCAGCTGGCGGGGGGGAACTAATGAAAAACTGTTTTTT.

The chain uses TRBV27 and TRBJ2-7, with 8 positions matching TRBD1. V shed 5 bases, J shed 6 bases, and the junction held 9 bases outside the gene matches. Per germline, CDR1 MNHEY and CDR2 SMNVEV (reference sequence). This CDR3 contains 14 residues. The CDR3 sequence is CASSNTGGLGEQYF. The CDR3 DNA follows: TGTGCCAGCAGTAATACAGGGGGATTGGGCGAGCAGTACTTC.

This chain joins TRBV28 and TRBJ1-1; D may be TRBD1 (5 bases). Germline V gene lookup returns CDR1 MDHEN and CDR2 SYDVKM. V was trimmed by 2 bases and J by 1 base, leaving 14 bases between them. There are 16 residues in the CDR3. This chain's CDR3 is CASSLVSGEANTEAFF. The DNA of the CDR3 is TGTGCCAGCAGTTTAGTCTCGGGGGAGGCGAACACTGAAGCTTTCTTT.

The J gene is TRBJ2-3, the V gene TRBV13; D remains ambiguous. Germline CDR1 and CDR2: PRHDT and FYEKMQ (reference sequence). The V and J ends lost 5 bases and 2 bases respectively, with 26 bases between them. This CDR3 has 19 amino acids. The CDR3 DNA is TGTGCCAGCAGCCCGACGTCGGTAGAAATTGGGCCTCCCACAGATACGCAGTATTTT. Translating it yields CASSPTSVEIGPPTDTQYF.

This chain connects TRBV13 to TRBJ1-3; a possible D gene is TRBD1 (5 bases). The CDR3 consists of 15 residues. V lost 2 bases to trimming and J lost 0 bases, with 8 bases between them. Germline CDR1 reads PRHDT; CDR2 reads FYEKMQ (reference sequence). The CDR3 DNA reads as TGTGCCAGCAGCTTAACAGGACTCTCTGGAAACACCATATATTTT. Amino acids: CASSLTGLSGNTIYF.

The chain combines TRBV9 with TRBJ2-7, with D maybe TRBD2 (6 bases). Germline-derived CDR1 and CDR2 are SGDLS and YYNGEE. The CDR3 consists of 16 residues. V was pared by 4 bases and J by 3 bases, with 20 bases between. This chain's CDR3 is CASSPSQASALYEQYF. The DNA of the CDR3 is TGTGCCAGCAGCCCGTCTCAGGCTAGCGCCCTCTACGAGCAGTACTTC.

The chain joins TRBV7-9 to TRBJ2-5, with 13 bases that match TRBD2. The trim removed 2 bases at V and 1 base at J, leaving 4 bases unmatched. The CDR3 sequence is 17 residues long. Germline assignment: CDR1 SEHNR and CDR2 FQNEAQ (reference sequence). CDR3 in DNA: TGTGCCAGCAGCTTAAGCGGGACTAGCGGGACCCAAGAGACCCAGTACTTC. Encoded protein: CASSLSGTSGTQETQYF.

This chain links TRBV13 with TRBJ2-1; 7 bases are a match to TRBD2. Germline V CDR1 and CDR2: PRHDT, FYEKMQ (reference sequence). This CDR3 comprises 15 residues. After removal of 8 bases from V and 3 bases from J, the junction contained 10 bases not matched to a gene. The DNA for the CDR3 is TGTGCCAGCCGGGGAGAGCTAGCGGTCTACAATGAGCAGTTCTTC. This gives the protein CASRGELAVYNEQFF.

This chain connects TRBV6-1 to TRBJ1-2, with D uncertain. Trimming took off 4 bases at V and 0 bases at J, with 9 bases between the two ends. The CDR3 consists of 14 residues. CDR1 is MNHNS and CDR2 is SASEGT in the germline V gene. The CDR3 DNA follows: TGTGCCAGCAGTGGGAGTTGGACTAACTATGGCTACACCTTC. Translated, it gives CASSGSWTNYGYTF.

On this clone: This CDR3 is also generated by other DNA sequences in the sample. The chain is built from TRBV29-1 and TRBJ2-7, with TRBD1 identical over 9 bases. CDR3 length: 14 amino acids. The V and J ends lost 1 base and 0 bases, in that order; junction bases with no gene match: 1. The germline gives CDR1 SQVTM, CDR2 ANQGSEA. CDR3 in amino acids: CSVEGTGVSYEQYF. Written as DNA, the CDR3 is TGCAGCGTTGAAGGGACAGGGGTCTCCTACGAGCAGTACTTC.

CDR3 sequence (DNA): TGCGCCAGCAGCTTCGACGGGCGGGCCACAGATACGCAGTATTTT. As protein: CASSFDGRATDTQYF. This chain uses TRBV5-1 with TRBJ2-3, with D tentatively TRBD2 (5 bases). The V end was cut by 2 bases, the J end by 2 bases, with 12 bases between. The germline gives CDR1 SGHRS, CDR2 YFSETQ. The CDR3 contains 15 residues.